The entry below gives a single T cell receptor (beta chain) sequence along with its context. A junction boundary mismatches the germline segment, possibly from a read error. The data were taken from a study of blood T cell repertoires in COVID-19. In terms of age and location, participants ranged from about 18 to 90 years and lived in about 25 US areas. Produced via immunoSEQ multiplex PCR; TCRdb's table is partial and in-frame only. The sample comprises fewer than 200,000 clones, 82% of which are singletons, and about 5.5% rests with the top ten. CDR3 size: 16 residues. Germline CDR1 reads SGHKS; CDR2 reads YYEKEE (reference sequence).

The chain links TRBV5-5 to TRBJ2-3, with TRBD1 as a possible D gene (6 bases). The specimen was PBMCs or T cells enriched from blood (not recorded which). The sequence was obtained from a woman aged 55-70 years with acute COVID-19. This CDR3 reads CASSLDGGGYTDTQYF. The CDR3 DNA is TGTGCCAGCAGTTTGGATGGGGGCGGATACACAGATACGCAGTATTTT.